This TCR beta chain derives from a study of Ad26.COV2.S vaccination and SARS-CoV-2 variants. Overall study: The Ad26.COV2.S arm of the COV1001 trial was where the donor was placed.

The protocol was immunoSEQ multiplex PCR, while the TCRdb copy is restricted to in-frame clones and leaves out a portion. There are 300,000 to 350,000 clones in the sample; around four fifths occur only once, and under 2.5% lies in the top ten. Stated treatment: roughly 20 received Ad26.COV2.S at low or high dose, single or two shots; roughly five received placebo; per-sample allocation not given. Day 63 following the first vaccine or placebo injection was when the samples were taken. Of note for this clone: Its antigen is unidentified.

CDR3 length equals 16 residues. In germline, CDR1 is LGHDT, CDR2 YNNKEL (reference sequence). Trimming took off 0 bases at V and 1 base at J, with 9 bases between the two ends. Study-level findings and limits: Breadth and depth estimates from TCRs may understate total T cell responses.

The sample was peripheral blood, taken in a trial of Ad26.COV2.S vaccine versus placebo. The receptor's source is a person aged 18-65 years who received the Ad26.COV2.S COVID-19 vaccine or a placebo. The chain carries TRBV3-1 (or the pseudogene TRBV3-2) and TRBJ2-2, with D tentatively TRBD2 (6 bases). CDR3 region: CASSQDRGMNTGELFF. The CDR3 coding sequence is TGTGCCAGCAGCCAAGATCGGGGGATGAACACCGGGGAGCTGTTTTTT.